The 3 T cell receptor beta chains presented below share a single source sample, sequenced in a study of T cells after yellow fever vaccination. From the 5' RACE reads, TCRdb called clonotypes with MiXCR, one entry per CDR3 protein. The data contain about 340,000 distinct CDR3 sequences, 9.5% to 15% of them singletons. This specimen was CD4+ T cells sorted from PBMCs, taken 15 days after the yellow fever booster vaccination. All receptors come from a man in his late teens or twenties who received the YFV17D yellow fever vaccine.

Only a few counts were recorded for this clonotype. The chain combines TRBV7-2 with TRBJ2-4; tentatively, D is TRBD2 (5 bases). CDR3 length: 15 residues. CDR1 is SGHTA and CDR2 is FQGNSA in the germline V gene. Trimming removed 5 bases at V and 8 bases at J, with 19 bases between. The CDR3 DNA sequence: TGTGCCAGCAGCCCCGACCCACGGTCGGAGGACATTCAGTACTTC. Translation gives CASSPDPRSEDIQYF.

V gene TRBV29-1 combines with J gene TRBJ1-6; tentatively, D is TRBD1 (6 bases). The germline V gene has CDR1 SQVTM and CDR2 ANQGSEA. Trimming left V 5 bases short and J 7 bases short, with 12 bases between. The CDR3 runs to 13 residues. The CDR3 sequence is CSVCQGPNSPLHF. The CDR3 nucleotides are TGCAGCGTTTGCCAGGGGCCGAATTCACCCCTCCACTTT.

This clonotype was seen only a few times. This rearrangement joins TRBV5-1 to TRBJ1-2; D unclear. From germline, CDR1 is SGHRS and CDR2 YFSETQ. V lost 2 bases, J lost 5 bases, and 7 bases lay in between. The CDR3 consists of 12 residues. The CDR3, as DNA: TGCGCCAGCAGCTTCTGGACGTATGGCTACACCTTC. Encoded protein: CASSFWTYGYTF.